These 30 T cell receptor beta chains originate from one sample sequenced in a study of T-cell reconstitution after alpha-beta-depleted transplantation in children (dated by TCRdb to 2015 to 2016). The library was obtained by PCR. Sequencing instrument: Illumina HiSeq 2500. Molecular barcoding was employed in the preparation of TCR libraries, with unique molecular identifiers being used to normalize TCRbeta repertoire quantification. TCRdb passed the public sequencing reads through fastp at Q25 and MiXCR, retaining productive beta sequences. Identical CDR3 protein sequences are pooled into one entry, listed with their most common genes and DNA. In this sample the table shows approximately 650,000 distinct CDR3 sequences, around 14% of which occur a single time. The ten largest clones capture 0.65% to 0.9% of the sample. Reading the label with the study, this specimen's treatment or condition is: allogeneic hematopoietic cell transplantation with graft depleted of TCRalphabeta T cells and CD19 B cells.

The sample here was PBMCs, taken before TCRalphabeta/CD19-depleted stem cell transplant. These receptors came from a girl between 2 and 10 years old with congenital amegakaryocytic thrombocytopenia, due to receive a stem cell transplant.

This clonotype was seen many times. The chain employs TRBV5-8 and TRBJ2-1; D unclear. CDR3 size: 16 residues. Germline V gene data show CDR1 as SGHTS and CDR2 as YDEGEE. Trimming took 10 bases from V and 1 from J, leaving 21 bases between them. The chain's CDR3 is CALQREPTMSYNEQFF. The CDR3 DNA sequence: TGTGCCTTGCAGCGCGAGCCCACAATGTCCTACAATGAGCAGTTCTTC.

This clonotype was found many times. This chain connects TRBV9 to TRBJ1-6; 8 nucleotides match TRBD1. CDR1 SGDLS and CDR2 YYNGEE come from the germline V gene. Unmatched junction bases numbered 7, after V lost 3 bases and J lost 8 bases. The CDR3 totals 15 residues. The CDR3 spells CASSARDRMDSPLHF. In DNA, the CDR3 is TGTGCCAGCAGCGCAAGGGACAGGATGGATTCACCCCTCCACTTT.

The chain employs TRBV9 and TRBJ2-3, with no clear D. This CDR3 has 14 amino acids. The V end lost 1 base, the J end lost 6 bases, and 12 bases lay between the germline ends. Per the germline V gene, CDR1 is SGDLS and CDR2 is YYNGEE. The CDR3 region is CASSVRLVSDTQYF. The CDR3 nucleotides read TGTGCCAGCAGCGTAAGGCTAGTCAGCGATACGCAGTATTTT.

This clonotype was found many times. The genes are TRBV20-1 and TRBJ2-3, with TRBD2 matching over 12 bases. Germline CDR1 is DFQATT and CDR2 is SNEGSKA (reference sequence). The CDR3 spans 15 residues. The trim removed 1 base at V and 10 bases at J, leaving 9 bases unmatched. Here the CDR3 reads CSARGLLAGGPPQYF. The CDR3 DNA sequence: TGCAGTGCTAGAGGGTTGCTAGCGGGAGGGCCGCCGCAGTATTTT.

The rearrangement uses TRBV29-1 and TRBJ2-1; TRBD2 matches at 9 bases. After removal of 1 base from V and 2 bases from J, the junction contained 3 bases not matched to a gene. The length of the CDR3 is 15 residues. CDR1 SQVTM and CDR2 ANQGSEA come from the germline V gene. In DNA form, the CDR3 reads TGCAGCGTTGAAGGACTAGCGGAAACCTACAATGAGCAGTTCTTC. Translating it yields CSVEGLAETYNEQFF.

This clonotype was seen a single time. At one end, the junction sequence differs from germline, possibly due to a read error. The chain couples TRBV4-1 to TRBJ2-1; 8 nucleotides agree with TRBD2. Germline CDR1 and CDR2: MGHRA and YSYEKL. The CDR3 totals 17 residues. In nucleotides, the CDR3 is TGCGCCAGCAGCCAAGATCAAACTAGCGGATTGTACAATGAGCCGTTCTTC. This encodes CASSQDQTSGLYNEPFF.

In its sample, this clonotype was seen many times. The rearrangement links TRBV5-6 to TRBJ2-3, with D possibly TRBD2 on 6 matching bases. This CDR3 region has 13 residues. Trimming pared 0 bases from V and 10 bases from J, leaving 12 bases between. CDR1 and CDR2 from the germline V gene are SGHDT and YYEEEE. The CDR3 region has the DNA TGTGCCAGCAGCTTGGCCACGGGAGAGGCGCAGTATTTT. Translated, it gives CASSLATGEAQYF.

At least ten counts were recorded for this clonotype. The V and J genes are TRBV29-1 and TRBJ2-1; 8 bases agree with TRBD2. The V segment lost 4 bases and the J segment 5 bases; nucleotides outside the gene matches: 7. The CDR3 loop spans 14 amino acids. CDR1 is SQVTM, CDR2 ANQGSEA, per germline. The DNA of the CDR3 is TGCAGCGTTGTCAATAGCGGGGCAGACAATGAGCAGTTCTTC. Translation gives CSVVNSGADNEQFF.

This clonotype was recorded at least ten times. The CDR3 spells CASNLRKKAYNEQFF. The CDR3 region has the DNA TGTGCCAGCAATCTAAGGAAGAAAGCCTACAATGAGCAGTTCTTC. The V and J genes are TRBV6-5 and TRBJ2-1; D gene ambiguous. The CDR3 is 15 amino acids. V lost 7 bases, J lost 2 bases, and 15 bases lay in between. Germline loops: CDR1 MNHEY, CDR2 SVGAGI.

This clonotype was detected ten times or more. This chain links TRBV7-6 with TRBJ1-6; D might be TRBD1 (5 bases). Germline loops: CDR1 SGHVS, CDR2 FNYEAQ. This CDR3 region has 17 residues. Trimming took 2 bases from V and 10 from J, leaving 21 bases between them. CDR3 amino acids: CASSLYAAQGGGSPLHF. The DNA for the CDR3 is TGTGCCAGCAGCTTATACGCGGCCCAGGGAGGTGGATCACCCCTCCACTTT.

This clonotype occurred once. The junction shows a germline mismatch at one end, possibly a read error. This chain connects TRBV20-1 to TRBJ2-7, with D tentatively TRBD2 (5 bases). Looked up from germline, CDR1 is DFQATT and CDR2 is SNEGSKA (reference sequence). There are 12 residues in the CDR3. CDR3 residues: CSAKRNDYERYF. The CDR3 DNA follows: TGCAGTGCTAAGCGGAACGACTACGAGCGGTACTTC.

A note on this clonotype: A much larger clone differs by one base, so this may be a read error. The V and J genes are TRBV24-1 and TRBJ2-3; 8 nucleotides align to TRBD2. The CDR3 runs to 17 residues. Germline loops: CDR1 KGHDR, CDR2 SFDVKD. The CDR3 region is CAISEPTSGRVADTQYF. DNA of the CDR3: TGTGCCATCAGTGAACCCACCAGCGGGAGAGTGGCAGATACGCAGTATTTT.

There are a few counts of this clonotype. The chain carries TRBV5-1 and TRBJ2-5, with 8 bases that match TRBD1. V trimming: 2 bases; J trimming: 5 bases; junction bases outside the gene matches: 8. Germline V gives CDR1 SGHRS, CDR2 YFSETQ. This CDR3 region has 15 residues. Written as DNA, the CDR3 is TGCGCCAGCAGCTTTGGGTCAGGGGGCATGGAGACCCAGTACTTC. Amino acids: CASSFGSGGMETQYF.

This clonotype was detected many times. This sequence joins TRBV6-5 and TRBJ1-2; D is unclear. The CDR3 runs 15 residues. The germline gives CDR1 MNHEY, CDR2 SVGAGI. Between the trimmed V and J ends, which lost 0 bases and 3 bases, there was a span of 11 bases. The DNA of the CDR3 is TGTGCCAGCAGTTACTCCTTGACCGCACACTATGGCTACACCTTC. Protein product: CASSYSLTAHYGYTF.

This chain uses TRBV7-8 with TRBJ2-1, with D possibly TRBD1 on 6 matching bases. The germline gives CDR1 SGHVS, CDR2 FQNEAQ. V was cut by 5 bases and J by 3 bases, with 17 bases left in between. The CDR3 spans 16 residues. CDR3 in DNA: TGTGCCAGCAGCCCTGGCTTGGACAGTCTCTACAATGAGCAGTTCTTC. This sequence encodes CASSPGLDSLYNEQFF.

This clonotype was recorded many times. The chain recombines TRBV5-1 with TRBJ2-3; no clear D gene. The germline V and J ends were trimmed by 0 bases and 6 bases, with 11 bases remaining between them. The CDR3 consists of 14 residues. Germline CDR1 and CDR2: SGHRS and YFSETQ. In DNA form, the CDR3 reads TGCGCCAGCAGCTTGGGACGGACCGTGGATACGCAGTATTTT. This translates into CASSLGRTVDTQYF.

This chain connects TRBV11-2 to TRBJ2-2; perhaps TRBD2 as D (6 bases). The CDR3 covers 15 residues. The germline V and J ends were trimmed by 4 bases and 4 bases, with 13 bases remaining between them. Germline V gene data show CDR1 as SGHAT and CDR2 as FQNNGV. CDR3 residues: CASSSREPITGELFF. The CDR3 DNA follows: TGTGCCAGCAGCTCCCGGGAGCCGATCACCGGGGAGCTGTTTTTT.

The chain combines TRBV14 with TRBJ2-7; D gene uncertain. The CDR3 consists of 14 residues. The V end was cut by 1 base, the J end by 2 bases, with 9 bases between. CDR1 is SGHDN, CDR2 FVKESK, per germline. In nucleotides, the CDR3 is TGTGCCAGCAGCCAAGGGGTCAATCCCTACGAGCAGTACTTC. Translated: CASSQGVNPYEQYF. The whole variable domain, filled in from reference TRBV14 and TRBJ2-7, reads EAGVTQFPSHSVIEKGQTVTLRCDPISGHDNLYWYRRVMGKEIKFLLHFVKESKQDESGMPNNRFLAERTGGTYSTLKVQPAELEDSGVYFCASSQGVNPYEQYFGPGTRLTVT.

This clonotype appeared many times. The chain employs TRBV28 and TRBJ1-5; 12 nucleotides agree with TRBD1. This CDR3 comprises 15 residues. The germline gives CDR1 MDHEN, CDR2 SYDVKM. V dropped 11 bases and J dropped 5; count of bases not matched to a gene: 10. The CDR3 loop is CACLPGQGAHQPQHF. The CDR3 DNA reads TGTGCCTGCCTCCCGGGACAGGGGGCCCATCAGCCCCAGCATTTT.

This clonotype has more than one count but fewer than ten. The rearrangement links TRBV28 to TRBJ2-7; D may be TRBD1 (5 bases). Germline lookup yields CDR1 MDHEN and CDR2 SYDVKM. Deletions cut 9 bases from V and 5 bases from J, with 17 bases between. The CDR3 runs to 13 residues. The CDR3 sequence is CASLDKVLDEQYF. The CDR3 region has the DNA TGTGCCAGTTTGGACAAGGTGCTTGACGAGCAGTACTTC.

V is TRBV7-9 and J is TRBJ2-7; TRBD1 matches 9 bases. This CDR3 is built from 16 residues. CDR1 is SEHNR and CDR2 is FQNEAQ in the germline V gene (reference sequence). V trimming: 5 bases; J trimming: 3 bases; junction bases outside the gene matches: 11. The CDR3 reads CASSKTGTGLIYEQYF. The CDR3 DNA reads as TGTGCCAGCAGCAAGACCGGGACAGGGCTCATCTACGAGCAGTACTTC.

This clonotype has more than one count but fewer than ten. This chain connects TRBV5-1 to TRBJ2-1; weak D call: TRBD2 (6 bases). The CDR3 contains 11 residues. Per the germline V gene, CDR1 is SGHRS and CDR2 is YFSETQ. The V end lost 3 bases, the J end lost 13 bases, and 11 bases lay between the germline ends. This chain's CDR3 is CASSWGEDQFF. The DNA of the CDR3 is TGCGCCAGCAGCTGGGGGGAAGATCAGTTCTTC.

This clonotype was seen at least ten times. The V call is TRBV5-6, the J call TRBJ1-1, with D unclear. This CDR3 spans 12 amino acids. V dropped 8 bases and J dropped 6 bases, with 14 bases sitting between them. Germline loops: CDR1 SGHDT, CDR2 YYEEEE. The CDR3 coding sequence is TGTGCCAGTCAACTTGACTGGGCTGAAGCTTTCTTT. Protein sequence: CASQLDWAEAFF.

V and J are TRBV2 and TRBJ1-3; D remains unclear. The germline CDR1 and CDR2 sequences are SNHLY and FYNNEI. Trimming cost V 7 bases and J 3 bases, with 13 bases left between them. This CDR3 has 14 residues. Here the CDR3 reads CASTGRAIGNTIYF. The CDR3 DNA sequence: TGTGCCAGCACCGGGCGGGCCATTGGAAACACCATATATTTT.

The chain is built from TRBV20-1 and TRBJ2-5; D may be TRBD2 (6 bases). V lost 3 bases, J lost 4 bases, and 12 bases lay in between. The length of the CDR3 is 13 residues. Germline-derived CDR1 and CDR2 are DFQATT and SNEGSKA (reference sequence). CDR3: CSASLEGRETQYF. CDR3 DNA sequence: TGCAGTGCTAGCTTGGAGGGTCGAGAGACCCAGTACTTC.

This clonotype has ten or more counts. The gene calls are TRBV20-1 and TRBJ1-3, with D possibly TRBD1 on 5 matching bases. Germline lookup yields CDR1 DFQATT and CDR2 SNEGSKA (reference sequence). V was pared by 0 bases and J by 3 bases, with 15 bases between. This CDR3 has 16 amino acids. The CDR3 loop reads CSARDVRDLSGNTIYF. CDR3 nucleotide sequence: TGCAGTGCTAGAGACGTCCGGGACTTAAGTGGAAACACCATATATTTT.

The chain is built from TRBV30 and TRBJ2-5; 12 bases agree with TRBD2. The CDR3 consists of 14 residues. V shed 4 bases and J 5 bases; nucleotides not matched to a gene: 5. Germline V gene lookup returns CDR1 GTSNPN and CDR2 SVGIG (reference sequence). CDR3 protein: CAWTSGRAWETQYF. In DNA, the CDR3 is TGTGCCTGGACTAGCGGGAGGGCCTGGGAGACCCAGTACTTC.

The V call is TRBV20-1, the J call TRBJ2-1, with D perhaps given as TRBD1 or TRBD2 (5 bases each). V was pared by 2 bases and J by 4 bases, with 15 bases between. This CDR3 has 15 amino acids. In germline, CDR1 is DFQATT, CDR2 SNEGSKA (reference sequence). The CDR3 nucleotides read TGCAGTGCTAGACCATTGCCTGGGGGATACAATGAGCAGTTCTTC. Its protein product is CSARPLPGGYNEQFF.

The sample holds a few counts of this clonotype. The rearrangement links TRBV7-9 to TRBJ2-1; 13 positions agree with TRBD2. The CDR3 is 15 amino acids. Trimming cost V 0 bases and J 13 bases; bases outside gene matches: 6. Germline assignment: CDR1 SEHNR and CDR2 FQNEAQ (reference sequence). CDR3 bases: TGTGCCAGCAGCTTAGCACTAGCGGGAGGGCCGCGACAGTTCTTC. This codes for CASSLALAGGPRQFF.

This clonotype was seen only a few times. The CDR3 here is CSARDLGRRPNNEQFF. The CDR3 nucleotides are TGCAGTGCTAGAGATCTCGGGCGGAGGCCTAACAATGAGCAGTTCTTC. J is TRBJ2-1 and V is TRBV20-1; D is perhaps TRBD2 (5 bases). Trimming took off 0 bases at V and 5 bases at J, with 17 bases between the two ends. Germline CDR1 reads DFQATT; CDR2 reads SNEGSKA (reference sequence). The CDR3 spans 16 residues.